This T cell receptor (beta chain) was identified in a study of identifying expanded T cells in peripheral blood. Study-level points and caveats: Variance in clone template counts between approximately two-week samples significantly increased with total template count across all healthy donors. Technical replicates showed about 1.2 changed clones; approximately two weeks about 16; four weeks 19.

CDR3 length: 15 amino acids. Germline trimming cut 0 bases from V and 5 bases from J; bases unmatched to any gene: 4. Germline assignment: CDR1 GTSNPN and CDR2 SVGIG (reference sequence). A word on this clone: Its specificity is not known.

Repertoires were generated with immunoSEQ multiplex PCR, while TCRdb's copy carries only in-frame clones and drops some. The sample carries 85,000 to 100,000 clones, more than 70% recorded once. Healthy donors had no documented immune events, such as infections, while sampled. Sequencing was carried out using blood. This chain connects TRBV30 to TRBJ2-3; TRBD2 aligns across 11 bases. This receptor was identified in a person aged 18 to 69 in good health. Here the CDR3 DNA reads TGTGCCTGGAGTGTATCGACTAGCGGGATAGATACGCAGTATTTT. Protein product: CAWSVSTSGIDTQYF.